Presented here are 30 T cell receptor beta chains from one specimen sequenced in a study of cytomegalovirus exposure and HLA in healthy donors. The primer mix had 60 Vbeta and 13 Jbeta primers. Here immunoSEQ multiplex PCR was the method, and the copy in TCRdb shows in-frame clones only, minus some. The repertoire consists of under 150,000 clones, with 81% occurring once and the leading ten covering about 1.8%. Sequencing was carried out using PBMCs. These TCRs come from a man aged 18 to 35 in good health and CMV-seronegative.

CDR3 residues: CASSSQDRDVNYGYTF. The CDR3 bases are TGTGCCAGCAGCTCCCAGGACAGGGATGTAAACTATGGCTACACCTTC. The J gene is TRBJ1-2, the V gene TRBV5-6, with 8 bases matching TRBD1. The CDR3 has 16 residues. CDR1 and CDR2 (germline): SGHDT, YYEEEE. The J segment lost 2 bases and the V segment lost 3 bases, leaving 9 bases of the junction unmatched.

The rearrangement uses TRBV19 and TRBJ1-2; D is unresolved. Germline V CDR1 and CDR2: LNHDA, SQIVND (reference sequence). V lost 3 bases, J lost 3 bases, and 5 bases lay in between. The CDR3 spans 12 residues. Here the CDR3 reads CASSMAYYGYTF. The CDR3 coding sequence is TGTGCCAGTAGTATGGCCTACTATGGCTACACCTTC.

The chain combines TRBV7-9 with TRBJ1-2; 9 nucleotides match TRBD1. V gave up 3 bases and J gave up 5 bases; unmatched junction bases: 4. Germline-derived CDR1 and CDR2 are SEHNR and FQNEAQ (reference sequence). The CDR3 has 14 residues. CDR3 loop: CASSFTGGLYGYTF. In DNA, the CDR3 is TGTGCCAGCAGCTTTACAGGGGGCCTATATGGCTACACCTTC.

The chain uses TRBV6-1 and TRBJ2-7, with TRBD1 identical over 10 bases. V shed 6 bases, J shed 0 bases, and the junction held 8 bases outside the gene matches. Germline CDR1 reads MNHNS; CDR2 reads SASEGT. This CDR3 has 16 residues. CDR3 sequence: CASRELGQGSSYEQYF. In DNA form, the CDR3 reads TGTGCCAGCAGGGAATTGGGACAGGGGTCCTCCTACGAGCAGTACTTC.

This rearrangement joins TRBV5-6 to TRBJ2-5, with a possible D match to TRBD1 (5 bases). CDR1 is SGHDT and CDR2 is YYEEEE in the germline V gene. The CDR3 extends over 15 amino acids. Trimming took 0 bases from V and 5 from J, leaving 14 bases between them. CDR3 DNA sequence: TGTGCCAGCAGCTTGGTAGGCAGGGCAGGCGAGACCCAGTACTTC. Encoded protein: CASSLVGRAGETQYF. Full variable domain (rest looked up from reference TRBV5-6 and TRBJ2-5): DAGVTQSPTHLIKTRGQQVTLRCSPKSGHDTVSWYQQALGQGPQFIFQYYEEEERQRGNFPDRFSGHQFPNYSSELNVNALLLGDSALYLCASSLVGRAGETQYFGPGTRLLVL.

The chain is built from TRBV9 and TRBJ1-1; D not certain. CDR1 is SGDLS, CDR2 YYNGEE, per germline. The CDR3 totals 13 residues. Trimming removed 1 base from V and 4 bases from J, with 8 bases in between. The CDR3 DNA sequence: TGTGCCAGCAGCGTAAATCGGGGCACTGAAGCTTTCTTT. The encoded protein is CASSVNRGTEAFF.

The V gene is TRBV6-1, the J gene TRBJ1-2; TRBD1 matches 9 bases. The germline CDR1 and CDR2 sequences are MNHNS and SASEGT. There are 16 residues in the CDR3. V was pared by 4 bases and J by 4 bases, with 10 bases of the junction left unmatched. The CDR3, as DNA: TGTGCCAGCAGTGGACGTCCCGGGACAGGGACCTATGGCTACACCTTC. Translated: CASSGRPGTGTYGYTF.

This chain connects TRBV18 to TRBJ2-3, with 13 bases aligning to TRBD2. The length of the CDR3 is 17 residues. V shed 2 bases and J 4 bases; nucleotides not matched to a gene: 6. CDR1 and CDR2 (germline): KGHSH, LQKENI. The DNA for the CDR3 is TGTGCCAGCTCACCAATGCTGGGACTAGCGGGATCAGATACGCAGTATTTT. Translation gives CASSPMLGLAGSDTQYF. Combining the CDR3 with reference TRBV18 and TRBJ2-3 gives the whole variable domain NAGVMQNPRHLVRRRGQEARLRCSPMKGHSHVYWYRQLPEEGLKFMVYLQKENIIDESGMPKERFSAEFPKEGPSILRIQQVVRGDSAAYFCASSPMLGLAGSDTQYFGPGTRLTVL.

This rearrangement joins TRBV27 to TRBJ2-2; no reliable D call. Looked up from germline, CDR1 is MNHEY and CDR2 is SMNVEV (reference sequence). There are 14 residues in the CDR3. Trimming removed 2 bases at V and 6 bases at J, with 10 bases between. CDR3 loop: CASSLGATAGELFF. The CDR3 DNA reads as TGTGCCAGCAGTTTAGGAGCGACCGCCGGGGAGCTGTTTTTT.

J is TRBJ1-2 and V is TRBV27; a possible D gene is TRBD1 (5 bases). Per the germline V gene, CDR1 is MNHEY and CDR2 is SMNVEV (reference sequence). The CDR3 runs 12 residues. V dropped 6 bases and J dropped 8 bases, with 13 bases sitting between them. The CDR3 here is CASSPSGRGYTF. The CDR3 nucleotides read TGTGCCAGCAGCCCCTCAGGGAGGGGCTACACCTTC.

The chain combines TRBV29-1 with TRBJ2-1; D call uncertain. V was cut by 6 bases and J by 1 base, with 13 bases left in between. Germline loops: CDR1 SQVTM, CDR2 ANQGSEA. The CDR3 is 14 residues long. The CDR3 nucleotides are TGCAGCGTGGCCGTTGGCCTGTCCTACAATGAGCAGTTCTTC. This encodes CSVAVGLSYNEQFF.

The J gene is TRBJ1-2, the V gene TRBV27; 11 bases are a match to TRBD1. The germline V gene has CDR1 MNHEY and CDR2 SMNVEV (reference sequence). Germline trimming cut 8 bases from V and 4 bases from J; bases unmatched to any gene: 9. This CDR3 has 15 amino acids. The CDR3, as DNA: TGTGCCAGCCGTAACCCCGGGACAGGGGGCTATGGCTACACCTTC. This sequence encodes CASRNPGTGGYGYTF.

The J gene is TRBJ2-3, the V gene TRBV25-1; no clear D. Trimming left V 8 bases short and J 2 bases short, with 20 bases between. Germline V CDR1 and CDR2: MGHDK, SYGVNS. This CDR3 region has 16 residues. Written as DNA, the CDR3 is TGTGCCAGCTCAGGATCTCAGGCTTCCTCCACAGATACGCAGTATTTT. This translates into CASSGSQASSTDTQYF.

J is TRBJ1-2 and V is TRBV5-4; 7 bases fit TRBD1. Germline CDR1 is SGHNT and CDR2 is YYREEE (reference sequence). This CDR3 contains 14 residues. J was trimmed by 6 bases and V by 0 bases; bases with no gene match: 5. DNA for the CDR3: TGTGCCAGCAGCTTGGAGACAGGGCTGAATGGCTACACCTTC. It encodes CASSLETGLNGYTF.

V is TRBV11-2 and J is TRBJ2-2; 11 bases align to TRBD2. CDR3 length equals 16 residues. Germline V lookup: CDR1 SGHAT, CDR2 FQNNGV. The V and J ends lost 5 bases and 1 base, in that order; junction bases with no gene match: 3. The CDR3 region is CASSRGTSGNTGELFF. CDR3 nucleotides: TGTGCCAGCAGCCGAGGGACTAGCGGGAACACCGGGGAGCTGTTTTTT.

The chain combines TRBV2 with TRBJ2-1; the D gene is possibly TRBD2 (6 bases). CDR1 is SNHLY, CDR2 FYNNEI, per germline. The CDR3 consists of 16 residues. Trimming took 7 bases from V and 5 from J, leaving 21 bases between them. The DNA for the CDR3 is TGTGCCAGCAACGGAAGACTCCGGGACTTGGACAATGAGCAGTTCTTC. As protein: CASNGRLRDLDNEQFF.

This rearrangement joins TRBV7-2 to TRBJ2-7; D possibly corresponds to TRBD2 (7 bases). V dropped 0 bases and J dropped 5 bases, with 11 bases sitting between them. CDR3 length equals 14 residues. CDR1 and CDR2 from the germline V gene are SGHTA and FQGNSA. This CDR3 reads CASSLAGGRNEQYF. CDR3 sequence (DNA): TGTGCCAGCAGCTTAGCGGGGGGGCGGAACGAGCAGTACTTC.

The table lists this clone with a few counts. This rearrangement joins TRBV20-1 to TRBJ2-1; D is ambiguous. Germline V gene data show CDR1 as DFQATT and CDR2 as SNEGSKA (reference sequence). The CDR3 sequence is 11 residues long. Trimming stripped 6 bases from V and 7 bases from J, with 10 bases between. CDR3 residues: CSASPRNEQFF. CDR3 nucleotide sequence: TGCAGTGCCTCCCCGAGAAATGAGCAGTTCTTC.

Only one count was recorded for this clone. The CDR3 nucleotides read TGTGCCAGCGGGGGGGGGCTGCGCCAGACCCAGTACTTC. This encodes CASGGGLRQTQYF. The chain is built from TRBV9 and TRBJ2-5; possibly TRBD2 for D (7 bases). Germline CDR1 is SGDLS and CDR2 is YYNGEE. This CDR3 has 13 residues. Trimming removed 7 bases at V and 6 bases at J, with 16 bases between.

CDR3 DNA sequence: TGTGCCTGGAACAGAGATAAAACAGGGGGCGGCACAGATACGCAGTATTTT. Protein: CAWNRDKTGGGTDTQYF. This sequence joins TRBV30 and TRBJ2-3; TRBD1 aligns across 9 bases. CDR1 GTSNPN and CDR2 SVGIG come from the germline V gene (reference sequence). Losses at the gene ends were 4 bases for V and 1 base for J; bases not matched to a gene: 12. There are 17 residues in the CDR3.

The chain has TRBV7-9 and TRBJ2-2, with 11 positions matching TRBD1. V shed 10 bases, J shed 2 bases, and the junction held 9 bases outside the gene matches. Looked up from germline, CDR1 is SEHNR and CDR2 is FQNEAQ (reference sequence). The CDR3 consists of 16 residues. The CDR3 region is CANISGTGGNTGELFF. The CDR3 DNA reads TGTGCCAACATCTCCGGGACAGGGGGTAACACCGGGGAGCTGTTTTTT.

To note about this clone: The sample contains more than one DNA sequence encoding this CDR3. The chain is built from TRBV19 and TRBJ1-1; maybe TRBD1 (5 bases). Germline assignment: CDR1 LNHDA and CDR2 SQIVND (reference sequence). The CDR3 runs to 13 residues. The V and J ends lost 3 bases and 5 bases respectively, with 10 bases between them. CDR3 amino acids: CASSMGGGTEAFF. DNA for the CDR3: TGTGCCAGTAGTATGGGGGGAGGAACTGAAGCTTTCTTT. Variable domain in full (rest from reference TRBV19 and TRBJ1-1): DGGITQSPKYLFRKEGQNVTLSCEQNLNHDAMYWYRQDPGQGLRLIYYSQIVNDFQKGDIAEGYSVSREKKESFPLTVTSAQKNPTAFYLCASSMGGGTEAFFGQGTRLTVV.

The V gene is TRBV29-1, the J gene TRBJ1-5; 7 positions match TRBD1. Trimming at V came to 1 base and at J to 10 bases, leaving 4 bases not matched to a gene. In germline, CDR1 is SQVTM, CDR2 ANQGSEA. The CDR3 sequence is 12 residues long. CDR3 coding DNA: TGCAGCGTTGAAGCCAGGGGGGATCCCCAGCATTTT. Translated, it gives CSVEARGDPQHF.

This clone was seen only a few times. The J gene is TRBJ2-1, the V gene TRBV7-2; 10 bases match TRBD2. This CDR3 has 15 residues. The J segment lost 7 bases and the V segment lost 3 bases, leaving 6 bases of the junction unmatched. CDR1 is SGHTA, CDR2 FQGNSA, per germline. For the CDR3, the DNA is TGTGCCAGCAGCTTTCAGCGGGGGGGCCGTAATGAGCAGTTCTTC. It codes for CASSFQRGGRNEQFF.

The genes are TRBV4-2 and TRBJ1-2; 10 nucleotides align to TRBD1. Per the germline V gene, CDR1 is LGHNA and CDR2 is YNFKEQ. The CDR3 consists of 14 residues. V was clipped by 3 bases and J by 9 bases; unmatched bases: 7. DNA for the CDR3: TGTGCCAGCAGCCATCCGGGACAGGGGAGCAGCTACACCTTC. It codes for CASSHPGQGSSYTF.

V usage is TRBV7-2 and J usage is TRBJ1-2; tentatively, D is TRBD1 (6 bases). The CDR3 covers 15 residues. V gave up 0 bases and J gave up 2 bases, with 10 bases separating them. Germline V CDR1 and CDR2: SGHTA, FQGNSA. The CDR3 DNA is TGTGCCAGCAGCTTAGCAAGACAGGAGAACTATGGCTACACCTTC. This codes for CASSLARQENYGYTF. Looking up the rest from reference TRBV7-2 and TRBJ1-2 gives the full variable domain: GAGVSQSPSNKVTEKGKDVELRCDPISGHTALYWYRQSLGQGLEFLIYFQGNSAPDKSGLPSDRFSAERTGGSVSTLTIQRTQQEDSAVYLCASSLARQENYGYTFGSGTRLTVV.

The sample holds a few counts of this clone. This chain links TRBV7-7 with TRBJ2-5, with TRBD2 identical over 13 bases. The CDR3 consists of 15 residues. Per germline, CDR1 SSHAT and CDR2 FNYEAQ (reference sequence). V lost 5 bases to trimming and J lost 3 bases; unmatched junction nucleotides: 3. CDR3 coding DNA: TGTGCCAGCAGCCCCGGGACTAGCGGGAAAGAGACCCAGTACTTC. This sequence encodes CASSPGTSGKETQYF. The full variable domain, rest sourced from reference TRBV7-7 and TRBJ2-5, is GAGVSQSPRYKVTKRGQDVTLRCDPISSHATLYWYQQALGQGPEFLTYFNYEAQPDKSGLPSDRFSAERPEGSISTLTIQRTEQRDSAMYRCASSPGTSGKETQYFGPGTRLLVL.

The chain is built from TRBV5-1 and TRBJ2-2, with D tentatively TRBD2 (6 bases). Germline V gene data show CDR1 as SGHRS and CDR2 as YFSETQ. This CDR3 has 15 amino acids. The germline V and J ends were trimmed by 1 base and 0 bases, with 7 bases remaining between them. The CDR3 DNA is TGCGCCAGCAGCTTGAGCGGGTCGAACACCGGGGAGCTGTTTTTT. This encodes CASSLSGSNTGELFF.

The chain carries TRBV2 and TRBJ2-7; 10 nucleotides line up with TRBD2. The germline gives CDR1 SNHLY, CDR2 FYNNEI. V shed 2 bases and J 2 bases; nucleotides not matched to a gene: 9. The CDR3 totals 17 residues. In nucleotides, the CDR3 is TGTGCCAGCAGTGAACTCTCTCTAGCGGGGGAAACCTACGAGCAGTACTTC. It translates to CASSELSLAGETYEQYF.

Here the CDR3 reads CASSEALQGARTGANVLTF. In DNA, the CDR3 is TGTGCCAGCAGTGAAGCGCTTCAGGGGGCGCGGACTGGGGCCAACGTCCTGACTTTC. The V and J genes are TRBV2 and TRBJ2-6; 8 bases align to TRBD1. V was pared by 0 bases and J by 2 bases, with 9 bases of the junction left unmatched. The germline V gene encodes CDR1 SNHLY and CDR2 FYNNEI. The CDR3 is 19 residues long.